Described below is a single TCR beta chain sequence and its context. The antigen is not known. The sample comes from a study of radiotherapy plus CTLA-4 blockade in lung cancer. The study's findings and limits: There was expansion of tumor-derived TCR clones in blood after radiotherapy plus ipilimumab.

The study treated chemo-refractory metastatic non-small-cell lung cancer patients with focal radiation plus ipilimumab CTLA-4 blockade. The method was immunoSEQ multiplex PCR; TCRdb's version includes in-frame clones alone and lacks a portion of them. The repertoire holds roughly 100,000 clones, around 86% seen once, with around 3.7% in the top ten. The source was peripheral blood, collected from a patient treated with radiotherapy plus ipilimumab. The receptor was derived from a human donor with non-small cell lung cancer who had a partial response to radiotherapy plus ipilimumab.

Written as DNA, the CDR3 is TGTGCCAGCAGTAACAGGGGTAACACCGGGGAGCTGTTTTTT. It encodes CASSNRGNTGELFF. This chain joins TRBV2 and TRBJ2-2, with 7 bases matching TRBD1. Per germline, CDR1 SNHLY and CDR2 FYNNEI. The CDR3 totals 14 residues. V lost 5 bases, J lost 2 bases, and 2 bases stayed unmatched.